The 3 T cell receptor beta chains below were found in one sample sequenced in a study of blood T cell repertoires in COVID-19. Assay used: immunoSEQ multiplex PCR; TCRdb lists only in-frame clones, some missing. The sample includes roughly 70,000 clones, approximately 80% of them seen just once. Sequencing used peripheral blood. Source of these receptors: a human donor in a cohort sampled during active COVID-19.

The gene calls are TRBV5-1 and TRBJ2-2; TRBD1 matches at 7 bases. The V gene end was trimmed by 6 bases and the J gene end by 4 bases; junction bases not matched to a gene: 6. In germline, CDR1 is SGHRS, CDR2 YFSETQ. The CDR3 has 14 residues. The CDR3, as DNA: TGCGCCAGCAAATCCGGACAGGTCACCGGGGAGCTGTTTTTT. Residues: CASKSGQVTGELFF.

The chain employs TRBV11-2 and TRBJ1-2; D unresolved. Germline CDR1 SGHAT, CDR2 FQNNGV. The ends were cut back, 0 bases at V and 3 bases at J, with 8 bases in the middle. This CDR3 is 14 amino acids long. The CDR3 spells CASSLDMSDYGYTF. CDR3 nucleotides: TGTGCCAGCAGCTTAGATATGTCGGACTATGGCTACACCTTC.

The chain employs TRBV11-2 and TRBJ2-3, with 8 bases matching TRBD2. The germline CDR1 and CDR2 sequences are SGHAT and FQNNGV. This CDR3 has 17 residues. The V segment lost 4 bases and the J segment 5 bases; nucleotides outside the gene matches: 14. CDR3 coding DNA: TGTGCCAGCAGCTCCCCCTGGGAGCGGGGGCGCGGAGATACGCAGTATTTT. Translated: CASSSPWERGRGDTQYF.